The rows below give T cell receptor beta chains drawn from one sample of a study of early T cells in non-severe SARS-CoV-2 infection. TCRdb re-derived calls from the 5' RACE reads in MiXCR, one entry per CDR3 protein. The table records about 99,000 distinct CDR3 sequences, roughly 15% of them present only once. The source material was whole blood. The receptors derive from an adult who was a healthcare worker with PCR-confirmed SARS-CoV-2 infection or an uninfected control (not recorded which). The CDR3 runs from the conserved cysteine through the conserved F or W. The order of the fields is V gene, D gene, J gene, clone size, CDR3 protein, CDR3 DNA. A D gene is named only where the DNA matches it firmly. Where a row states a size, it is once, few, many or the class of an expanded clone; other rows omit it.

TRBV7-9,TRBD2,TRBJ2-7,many,CASSLTSGGREQYF,TGTGCCAGCAGCCTGACTAGCGGGGGGCGCGAGCAGTACTTC
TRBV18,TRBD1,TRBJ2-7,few,CASSPSVTGAYEQYF,TGTGCCAGCTCGCCCTCTGTGACAGGGGCTTACGAGCAGTACTTC
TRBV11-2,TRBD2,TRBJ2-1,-,CASSFLAGSSYNEQFF,TGTGCCAGCAGCTTTCTAGCGGGTAGCTCCTACAATGAGCAGTTCTTC
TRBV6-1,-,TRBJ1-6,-,CASRSGPGTSPLHF,TGTGCCAGCAGGTCGGGACCCGGGACTTCACCCCTCCACTTT
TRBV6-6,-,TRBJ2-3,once,CASSHRVDTDTQYF,TGTGCCAGCAGCCACAGGGTCGACACAGATACGCAGTATTTT
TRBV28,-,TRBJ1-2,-,CASKEGGHGYTF,TGTGCCAGCAAAGAGGGGGGGCATGGCTACACCTTC
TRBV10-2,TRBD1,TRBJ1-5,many,CASSGTGNQPQHF,TGCGCCAGCAGTGGGACAGGTAATCAGCCCCAGCATTTT
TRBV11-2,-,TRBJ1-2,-,CASSSPSRSSYGYTF,TGTGCCAGCAGCTCCCCATCCCGATCCTCCTATGGCTACACCTTC
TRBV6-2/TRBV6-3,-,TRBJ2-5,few,CASSYSNWLGETQYF,TGTGCCAGCAGTTACTCGAACTGGCTGGGGGAGACCCAGTACTTC
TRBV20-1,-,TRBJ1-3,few,CSASQHSGNTIYF,TGCAGTGCTAGCCAGCACTCTGGAAACACCATATATTTT
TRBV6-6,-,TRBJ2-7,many,CASSYNGPDYEQYF,TGTGCCAGCAGTTACAACGGGCCGGACTACGAGCAGTACTTC
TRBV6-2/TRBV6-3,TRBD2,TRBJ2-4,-,CAAEIAGGNIQYF,TGTGCCGCCGAGATAGCGGGAGGAAACATTCAGTACTTC
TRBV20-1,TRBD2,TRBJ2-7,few,CSASLAGAYEQYF,TGCAGTGCCTCACTAGCGGGTGCCTACGAGCAGTACTTC
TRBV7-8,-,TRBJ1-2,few,CASSLGPRLDRGYGYTF,TGTGCCAGCAGCTTAGGACCCCGGCTAGACAGAGGCTATGGCTACACCTTC
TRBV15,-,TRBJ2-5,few,CATSRDRGETQYF,TGTGCCACCAGCAGAGATCGGGGGGAGACCCAGTACTTC
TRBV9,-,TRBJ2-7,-,CASSVAGQPLEQYF,TGTGCCAGCAGCGTCGCGGGACAGCCCTTAGAGCAGTACTTC
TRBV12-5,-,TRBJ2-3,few,CASLSPGDTQYF,TGTGCTTCACTATCCCCGGGAGATACGCAGTATTTT
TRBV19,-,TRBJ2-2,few,CASSLPAPGELFF,TGTGCCAGTAGCCTTCCTGCCCCCGGGGAGCTGTTTTTT
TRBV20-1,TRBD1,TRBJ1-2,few,CSARDGTGATMMYGYTF,TGCAGTGCTAGAGATGGGACAGGGGCTACGATGATGTATGGCTACACCTTC
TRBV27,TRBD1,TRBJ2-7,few,CASSKAGTGIYEQYF,TGTGCCAGCAGTAAGGCCGGGACAGGGATCTACGAGCAGTACTTC
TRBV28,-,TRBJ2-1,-,CASNSRGSRSYNEQFF,TGTGCCAGCAACTCTCGGGGGTCTAGATCCTACAATGAGCAGTTCTTC
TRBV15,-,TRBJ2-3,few,CATSRGARSTDTQYF,TGTGCCACCAGCAGGGGTGCCCGAAGCACAGATACGCAGTATTTT
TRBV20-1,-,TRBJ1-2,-,CSASLPGDYTF,TGCAGTGCTAGTTTGCCGGGAGACTACACCTTC
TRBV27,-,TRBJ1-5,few,CASSLWAGDQPQHF,TGTGCCAGCAGTTTATGGGCAGGAGATCAGCCCCAGCATTTT
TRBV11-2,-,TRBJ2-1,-,CASSLGGRGGDEQFF,TGTGCCAGCAGCTTAGGAGGCAGGGGAGGTGATGAGCAGTTCTTC
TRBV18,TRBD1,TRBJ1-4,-,CASSPNTGALVEKLFF,TGTGCCAGCTCACCGAACACAGGGGCCCTGGTTGAAAAACTGTTTTTT
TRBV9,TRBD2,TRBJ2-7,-,CASSHYSGSAIHEQYF,TGTGCCAGCAGCCACTATAGCGGGAGTGCCATCCACGAGCAGTACTTC
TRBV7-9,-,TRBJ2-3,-,CASSLSGDTDTQYF,TGTGCCAGCAGCTTATCGGGGGACACAGATACGCAGTATTTT
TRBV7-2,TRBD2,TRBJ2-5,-,CASSFDSGALRTQYF,TGTGCCAGCAGCTTTGATAGCGGGGCCCTCCGGACCCAGTACTTC
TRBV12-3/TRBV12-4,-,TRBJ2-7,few,CASSLMGILGEQYF,TGTGCCAGCAGTTTAATGGGGATTCTCGGTGAGCAGTACTTC
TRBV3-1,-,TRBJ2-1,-,CASSPFPRDKSSYNEQFF,TGTGCCAGCAGTCCCTTTCCGAGGGATAAAAGTTCCTACAATGAGCAGTTCTTC
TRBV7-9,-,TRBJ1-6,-,CASSSAGNSPLHF,TGTGCCAGCAGCTCGGCGGGGAATTCACCCCTCCACTTT
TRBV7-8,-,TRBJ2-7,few,CASSARTYEQYF,TGTGCCAGCAGCGCCAGGACCTACGAGCAGTACTTC
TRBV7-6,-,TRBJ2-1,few,CASRPLALSSYNEQFF,TGTGCCAGCAGACCTCTAGCGTTAAGCTCCTACAATGAGCAGTTCTTC
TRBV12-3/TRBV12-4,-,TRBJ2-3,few,CASSPGGGTSDTQYF,TGTGCCAGCAGCCCCGGGGGCGGAACTTCAGATACGCAGTATTTT
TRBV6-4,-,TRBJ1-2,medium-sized,CASSLNGQNGYTF,TGTGCCAGCAGTCTTAACGGACAGAATGGCTACACCTTC
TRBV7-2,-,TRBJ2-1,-,CASSGRPRNNEQFF,TGTGCCAGCAGCGGCCGGCCTAGGAACAATGAGCAGTTCTTC
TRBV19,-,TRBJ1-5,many,CASSISRGDQPQHF,TGTGCCAGTAGTATTTCCCGGGGTGATCAGCCCCAGCATTTT
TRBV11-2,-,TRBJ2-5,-,CASSLASGRRRETQYF,TGTGCCAGCAGCCTGGCCAGCGGCCGGCGACGAGAGACCCAGTACTTC
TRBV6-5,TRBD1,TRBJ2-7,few,CASSYAQGAYEQYF,TGTGCCAGCAGTTATGCACAGGGGGCCTACGAGCAGTACTTC
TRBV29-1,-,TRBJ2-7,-,CSVTMNEQYF,TGCAGCGTTACTATGAACGAGCAGTACTTC
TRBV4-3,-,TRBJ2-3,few,CASSQDKLGTQYF,TGCGCCAGCAGCCAAGATAAGCTCGGTACGCAGTATTTT
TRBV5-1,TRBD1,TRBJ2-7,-,CASSLVGDRSYEQYF,TGCGCCAGCAGCTTGGTCGGGGACAGGTCCTACGAGCAGTACTTC
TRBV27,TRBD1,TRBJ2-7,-,CASSPRQGEWEQYF,TGTGCCAGCAGTCCCCGACAGGGCGAGTGGGAGCAGTACTTC
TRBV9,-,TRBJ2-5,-,CASSEGPLQETQYF,TGTGCCAGCAGCGAGGGACCCCTTCAAGAGACCCAGTACTTC
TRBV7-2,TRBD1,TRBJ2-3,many,CASSRGQGVTDTQYF,TGTGCCAGCAGCCGGGGACAGGGGGTTACAGATACGCAGTATTTT
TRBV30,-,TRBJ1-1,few,CAWSVQSGTEAFF,TGTGCCTGGAGTGTACAATCAGGGACCGAAGCTTTCTTT
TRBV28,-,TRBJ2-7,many,CASSSPYEQYF,TGTGCCAGCAGTTCGCCCTACGAGCAGTACTTC
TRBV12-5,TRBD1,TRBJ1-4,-,CASGSIWAGGSEKLFF,TGTGCTAGTGGTTCCATTTGGGCAGGGGGCAGTGAAAAACTGTTTTTT
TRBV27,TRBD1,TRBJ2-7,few,CASRPNSYGQAYEQYF,TGTGCCAGCAGACCAAACAGCTACGGACAGGCCTACGAGCAGTACTTC
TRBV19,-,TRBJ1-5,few,CASSIQVISQPQHF,TGTGCCAGTAGTATACAGGTAATTAGCCAGCCCCAGCATTTT
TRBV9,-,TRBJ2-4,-,CASSVAEGSLGNIQYF,TGTGCCAGCAGCGTAGCTGAAGGTTCGTTAGGGAACATTCAGTACTTC
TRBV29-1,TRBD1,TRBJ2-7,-,CSVRDRNYEQYF,TGCAGCGTCCGGGACAGGAACTACGAGCAGTACTTC
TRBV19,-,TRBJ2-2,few,CASSMPLIVGELFF,TGTGCCAGTAGTATGCCGTTAATTGTGGGGGAGCTGTTTTTT
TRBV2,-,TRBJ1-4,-,CASSGRQNEKLFF,TGTGCCAGCAGTGGACGACAGAATGAAAAACTGTTTTTT
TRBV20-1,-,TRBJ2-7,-,CSAPDREAYEQYF,TGCAGTGCTCCTGACAGGGAGGCCTACGAGCAGTACTTC
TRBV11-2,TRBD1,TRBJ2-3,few,CASSRDRLRTDTQYF,TGTGCCAGCAGCCGGGACAGGCTTCGCACAGATACGCAGTATTTT
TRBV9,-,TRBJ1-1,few,CASSVGRGIFDTEAFF,TGTGCCAGCAGCGTAGGTAGGGGGATCTTCGACACTGAAGCTTTCTTT